A selection of T cell receptor beta chains follows, all from one sample in a study of blood T cell repertoires in COVID-19. Libraries were prepared by immunoSEQ multiplex PCR; TCRdb keeps only in-frame clonotypes and omits some of them. Of fewer than 250,000 clones in the sample, around 85% were seen once. What was sequenced was peripheral blood. The source of these receptors is a man in his 60s with COVID-19, enrolled during active disease. CDR3s include the opening cysteine and the closing phenylalanine or tryptophan. Each record gives: D gene, V gene, J gene, clone size, CDR3 DNA, CDR3 protein. A D gene is named only where the DNA matches it firmly. Clone size, where shown, is once, few, many, or a class for clones that have expanded.

d_call: NA; v_call: TRBV4-2; j_call: TRBJ2-7; clone_size: NA; cdr3_nt: TGTGCCAGCAGCCAAGATTTACAGCCCTACTACGAGCAGTACTTC; cdr3_aa: CASSQDLQPYYEQYF
d_call: TRBD1; v_call: TRBV19; j_call: TRBJ1-1; clone_size: few; cdr3_nt: TGTGCCAGTTCGAACAGGGGGGCCTCAAACACTGAAGCTTTCTTT; cdr3_aa: CASSNRGASNTEAFF
d_call: NA; v_call: TRBV28; j_call: TRBJ2-1; clone_size: few; cdr3_nt: TGTGCCAGCAGTCGAGGGAACAGATACAATGAGCAGTTCTTC; cdr3_aa: CASSRGNRYNEQFF
d_call: NA; v_call: TRBV6-4; j_call: TRBJ1-5; clone_size: NA; cdr3_nt: TGTGCCAGCAGCCACGACGCGGGGGCAGGACAGCCCCAGCATTTT; cdr3_aa: CASSHDAGAGQPQHF
d_call: TRBD1; v_call: TRBV14; j_call: TRBJ2-4; clone_size: NA; cdr3_nt: TGTGCCAGCAGCGTACGCGTGGAGGCAGGGGGCAAAAACATTCAGTACTTC; cdr3_aa: CASSVRVEAGGKNIQYF
d_call: NA; v_call: TRBV7-8; j_call: TRBJ1-2; clone_size: NA; cdr3_nt: TGTGCCAGCAGCTTAACAGGGACATATGGCTACACCTTC; cdr3_aa: CASSLTGTYGYTF
d_call: TRBD1; v_call: TRBV18; j_call: TRBJ1-4; clone_size: NA; cdr3_nt: TGTGCCAGCTCACCACTGGGACAGGTTTATGAAAAACTGTTTTTT; cdr3_aa: CASSPLGQVYEKLFF
d_call: NA; v_call: TRBV4-3; j_call: TRBJ1-1; clone_size: once; cdr3_nt: TGCGCCAGCAGTCAGGGTCCGGGACACGGTAACACTGAAGCTTTCTTT; cdr3_aa: CASSQGPGHGNTEAFF
d_call: NA; v_call: TRBV13; j_call: TRBJ2-5; clone_size: NA; cdr3_nt: TGTGCCAGCAGCACATCCTGGGCCTGGGCAGAAGAGACCCAGTACTTC; cdr3_aa: CASSTSWAWAEETQYF
d_call: NA; v_call: TRBV27; j_call: TRBJ2-3; clone_size: NA; cdr3_nt: TGTGCCAGCAGGGATGGTAGCGGCACAGATACGCAGTATTTT; cdr3_aa: CASRDGSGTDTQYF
d_call: TRBD2; v_call: TRBV24-1; j_call: TRBJ2-1; clone_size: NA; cdr3_nt: TGTGCCACCAGTAGCGGGAGGGGGGGAGATGAGCAGTTCTTC; cdr3_aa: CATSSGRGGDEQFF
d_call: TRBD1; v_call: TRBV6-5; j_call: TRBJ1-6; clone_size: NA; cdr3_nt: TGTGCCAGCAGCCAGACAGGGCGGAGATCACCCCTCCACTTT; cdr3_aa: CASSQTGRRSPLHF
d_call: TRBD1; v_call: TRBV3-1/TRBV3-2; j_call: TRBJ1-4; clone_size: NA; cdr3_nt: TGTGCCAGCAGCCAAGGCAGGACAGGGGCTGAAAAACTGTTTTTT; cdr3_aa: CASSQGRTGAEKLFF
d_call: TRBD1; v_call: TRBV6-5; j_call: TRBJ1-1; clone_size: NA; cdr3_nt: TGTGCCAGCGGGACAGGGGGCGCGGGAAGAACTGAAGCTTTCTTT; cdr3_aa: CASGTGGAGRTEAFF
d_call: TRBD2; v_call: TRBV7-3; j_call: TRBJ2-3; clone_size: NA; cdr3_nt: TGTGCCAGCAGCTTAAATGGTAATCAGCGGGGGACCGGAGATACGCAGTATTTT; cdr3_aa: CASSLNGNQRGTGDTQYF
d_call: NA; v_call: TRBV21-1; j_call: TRBJ2-7; clone_size: NA; cdr3_nt: TGTGCCAGCAGCAAAGCACCGGGACAGGGATCCTACGAGCAGTACTTC; cdr3_aa: CASSKAPGQGSYEQYF
d_call: NA; v_call: TRBV9; j_call: TRBJ2-7; clone_size: NA; cdr3_nt: TGTGCCAGCAGCCCATACCCATTACAGGGTCCCTACTCCTACGAGCAGTACTTC; cdr3_aa: CASSPYPLQGPYSYEQYF
d_call: TRBD1; v_call: TRBV5-1; j_call: TRBJ1-2; clone_size: NA; cdr3_nt: TGCGCCAGCAGCTTAGATTACAGGGGGAACTATGGCTACACCTTC; cdr3_aa: CASSLDYRGNYGYTF
d_call: NA; v_call: TRBV19; j_call: TRBJ1-5; clone_size: NA; cdr3_nt: TGTGCCAGTAGTATGGACAGAAATCAGCCCCAGCATTTT; cdr3_aa: CASSMDRNQPQHF
d_call: NA; v_call: TRBV27; j_call: TRBJ2-1; clone_size: NA; cdr3_nt: TGTGCCAGCAGTTTACGGACAGCCTACAATGAGCAGTTCTTC; cdr3_aa: CASSLRTAYNEQFF
d_call: NA; v_call: TRBV7-8; j_call: TRBJ1-5; clone_size: NA; cdr3_nt: TGTGCCAGCAGCTGGGGGGTGGGTCAGCCCCAGCATTTT; cdr3_aa: CASSWGVGQPQHF
d_call: NA; v_call: TRBV4-2; j_call: TRBJ1-1; clone_size: few; cdr3_nt: TGTGCCAGCAGCCTAACCGCTGGGACACCCGGGTTGAACACTGAAGCTTTCTTT; cdr3_aa: CASSLTAGTPGLNTEAFF
d_call: NA; v_call: TRBV27; j_call: TRBJ1-4; clone_size: NA; cdr3_nt: TGTGCCAGCAGAAGTGGAGCAACTAATGAAAAACTGTTTTTT; cdr3_aa: CASRSGATNEKLFF
d_call: NA; v_call: TRBV2; j_call: TRBJ1-5; clone_size: NA; cdr3_nt: TGTGCCAGCAGTGCGGACAGATCTAGCAATCAGCCCCAGCATTTT; cdr3_aa: CASSADRSSNQPQHF